Listed here are 14 T cell receptor beta chains from one sample, sequenced in a study of blood T cell repertoires in COVID-19. Generated by immunoSEQ multiplex PCR, the TCRdb table keeps only in-frame clones and is missing some. This table holds roughly 200,000 clones, around three quarters found once. Sequencing input: peripheral blood. The source is a woman between 65 and 79 years old with acute or convalescent COVID-19.

This clone was detected only once. The chain carries TRBV3-1 (or the pseudogene TRBV3-2) and TRBJ2-1; maybe TRBD2 (6 bases). Trimming shortened V by 4 bases and J by 7 bases, and 17 bases separated the two germline ends. The CDR3 spans 15 residues. CDR1 and CDR2 from the germline V gene are LGHDT and YNNKEL (reference sequence). The CDR3: CASSRTLDGRNEQFF. The CDR3 DNA is TGTGCCAGCAGCCGGACACTAGATGGGAGGAATGAGCAGTTCTTC.

The chain joins TRBV4-1 to TRBJ2-7; D is perhaps TRBD1 (5 bases). Germline CDR1 and CDR2: MGHRA and YSYEKL. Trimming pared 6 bases from V and 2 bases from J, leaving 14 bases between. This CDR3 has 14 amino acids. CDR3 amino acids: CASSRTQDTYEQYF. The CDR3 DNA sequence: TGCGCCAGCAGTCGTACACAGGATACCTACGAGCAGTACTTC.

This rearrangement joins TRBV11-2 to TRBJ1-2; possibly TRBD1 for D (6 bases). V lost 4 bases to trimming and J lost 4 bases, with 19 bases between them. Germline V gene data show CDR1 as SGHAT and CDR2 as FQNNGV. The CDR3 loop spans 16 amino acids. The CDR3 loop reads CASSSSLQGAVYGYTF. The CDR3 DNA reads TGTGCCAGCAGCTCATCCCTACAGGGTGCGGTCTATGGCTACACCTTC.

V gene TRBV18 combines with J gene TRBJ1-1, with a tentative D call TRBD1 (6 bases). Germline V gene lookup returns CDR1 KGHSH and CDR2 LQKENI. This CDR3 comprises 16 residues. With 3 bases removed from V and 7 bases from J, the gap between germline ends came to 21 bases. The DNA for the CDR3 is TGTGCCAGCTCACCCCTGATGTTGGGGGCGAGGGATGAAGCTTTCTTT. Translating it yields CASSPLMLGARDEAFF.

This chain uses TRBV7-6 with TRBJ1-6, with 8 bases matching TRBD1. Germline CDR1 and CDR2: SGHVS and FNYEAQ. The CDR3 spans 16 residues. V shed 5 bases, J shed 5 bases, and the junction held 8 bases outside the gene matches. CDR3 protein: CASSNHDRGDNSPLHF. CDR3 nucleotide sequence: TGTGCCAGCAGCAATCATGACAGGGGCGATAATTCACCCCTCCACTTT.

This chain uses TRBV7-8 with TRBJ1-3; D remains ambiguous. CDR1 is SGHVS and CDR2 is FQNEAQ in the germline V gene. Trimming removed 0 bases from V and 4 bases from J, with 10 bases in between. The CDR3 covers 15 residues. CDR3 in DNA: TGTGCCAGCAGCTTAGCGCCCAGTCGCGGAAACACCATATATTTT. Amino acid sequence: CASSLAPSRGNTIYF.

J is TRBJ2-7 and V is TRBV12-3 or TRBV12-4, with TRBD1 matching 9 bases. There are 12 residues in the CDR3. V dropped 6 bases and J dropped 9; count of bases not matched to a gene: 6. As DNA, the CDR3 is TGTGCCAGCAGCCTCGACAGGGGGATGCAGTACTTC. This codes for CASSLDRGMQYF.

V and J are TRBV28 and TRBJ2-5; TRBD2 matches 7 bases. V dropped 6 bases and J dropped 4; count of bases not matched to a gene: 14. Germline CDR1 and CDR2: MDHEN and SYDVKM. The CDR3 runs to 16 residues. CDR3 coding DNA: TGTGCCAGCAGAAATGGGGGGGATGTGGGAAGAGAGACCCAGTACTTC. Amino acid sequence: CASRNGGDVGRETQYF.

This sequence joins TRBV2 and TRBJ2-1; 12 bases line up with TRBD2. With 4 bases clipped from V and 10 bases from J, the junction kept 5 bases outside the gene matches. Germline CDR1 and CDR2: SNHLY and FYNNEI. This CDR3 is built from 14 residues. The CDR3 DNA sequence: TGTGCCAGCAGTGGACTAGCGGGAGCTTGGGAGCAGTTCTTC. It specifies CASSGLAGAWEQFF.

V is TRBV6-5 and J is TRBJ2-7; 7 bases are a match to TRBD1. The V and J ends lost 9 bases and 0 bases, in that order; junction bases with no gene match: 5. This CDR3 is built from 13 residues. CDR1 and CDR2 (germline): MNHEY, SVGAGI. The CDR3 spells CASLDRNSYEQYF. CDR3 nucleotide sequence: TGTGCCAGTTTGGACAGGAACTCCTACGAGCAGTACTTC.

The rearrangement links TRBV15 to TRBJ2-2, with 12 bases matching TRBD2. Germline V gives CDR1 LNHNV, CDR2 YYDKDF (reference sequence). With V trimmed by 0 bases and J by 7 bases, 6 bases remained unmatched. The length of the CDR3 is 17 residues. The CDR3 nucleotides read TGTGCCACCAGCAGAGATCCTAGCGGGAGGGCCGTCGGGGAGCTGTTTTTT. It is translated as CATSRDPSGRAVGELFF.

V is TRBV6-1 and J is TRBJ1-4; perhaps TRBD1 as D (6 bases). The CDR3 is made up of 19 amino acids. V shed 2 bases and J shed 7 bases, with 26 bases lying between them. Germline V lookup: CDR1 MNHNS, CDR2 SASEGT. The CDR3 region is CASSELLGRRGEGGEKLFF. CDR3 in DNA: TGTGCCAGCAGTGAATTGCTCGGCAGGAGAGGGGAAGGGGGTGAAAAACTGTTTTTT.

The V call is TRBV3-1 (or the pseudogene TRBV3-2), the J call TRBJ1-4, with unresolved D. V lost 3 bases and J lost 5, with 13 bases in between. Germline CDR1 reads LGHDT; CDR2 reads YNNKEL (reference sequence). This CDR3 comprises 15 residues. The DNA of the CDR3 is TGTGCCAGCAGCCAGCCGAGGAATACAAATGAAAAACTGTTTTTT. Residues: CASSQPRNTNEKLFF.

The gene calls are TRBV7-7 and TRBJ2-2, with 10 bases identical to TRBD2. V dropped 1 base and J dropped 6; count of bases not matched to a gene: 2. This CDR3 spans 15 amino acids. Germline-derived CDR1 and CDR2 are SSHAT and FNYEAQ (reference sequence). The CDR3 DNA is TGTGCCAGCAGCTTAGGAAGCGGGAGGGCCGGGGAGCTGTTTTTT. This encodes CASSLGSGRAGELFF.